The 20 T cell receptor beta chains presented below share a single source sample, sequenced in a study of blood T cell repertoires in COVID-19. Assay: immunoSEQ multiplex PCR; the TCRdb copy retains only in-frame clones and omits some. The sample carries around 330,000 clones, roughly 90% recorded once. Material for sequencing was peripheral blood. The receptors were gathered from a woman aged 45-65 years with active or convalescent COVID-19.

The CDR3 DNA reads TGTGCCAGCAGCTTAGATCTTCGGACAGGGGGCCTCCTGAACACTGAAGCTTTCTTT. The encoded protein is CASSLDLRTGGLLNTEAFF. The V gene is TRBV7-6, the J gene TRBJ1-1; 11 bases map to TRBD1. The length of the CDR3 is 19 residues. CDR1 is SGHVS and CDR2 is FNYEAQ in the germline V gene. The V gene end was trimmed by 1 base and the J gene end by 0 bases; junction bases not matched to a gene: 10.

The chain recombines TRBV28 with TRBJ2-5; no firm D call. CDR1 and CDR2 from the germline V gene are MDHEN and SYDVKM. This CDR3 is built from 13 residues. With 4 bases removed from V and 5 bases from J, the gap between germline ends came to 11 bases. CDR3 sequence (DNA): TGTGCCAGCAGTTCCCCCCGTGGCGAGACCCAGTACTTC. It is translated as CASSSPRGETQYF.

The chain uses TRBV20-1 and TRBJ2-3; maybe TRBD2 (5 bases). V lost 3 bases and J lost 5, with 12 bases in between. CDR1 is DFQATT, CDR2 SNEGSKA, per germline (reference sequence). This CDR3 is built from 13 residues. The CDR3 loop reads CSASTLAGDTQYF. CDR3 coding DNA: TGCAGTGCTAGTACCCTAGCTGGAGATACGCAGTATTTT.

This clone has just a few counts. This CDR3 is also generated by other DNA sequences in the sample. The chain employs TRBV19 and TRBJ2-7; the D gene is possibly TRBD2 (5 bases). Trimming left V 4 bases short and J 4 bases short, with 5 bases between. The CDR3 runs to 11 residues. Germline V gives CDR1 LNHDA, CDR2 SQIVND (reference sequence). The CDR3 spells CASSTGYEQYF. Here the CDR3 DNA reads TGTGCCAGTAGTACGGGGTACGAGCAGTACTTC. The complete variable domain, with remaining parts taken from reference TRBV19 and TRBJ2-7, reads DGGITQSPKYLFRKEGQNVTLSCEQNLNHDAMYWYRQDPGQGLRLIYYSQIVNDFQKGDIAEGYSVSREKKESFPLTVTSAQKNPTAFYLCASSTGYEQYFGPGTRLTVT.

The chain links TRBV4-1 to TRBJ2-7; TRBD2 matches at 7 bases. The germline V gene has CDR1 MGHRA and CDR2 YSYEKL. Trimming cost V 2 bases and J 4 bases; bases outside gene matches: 8. The CDR3 loop spans 15 amino acids. This chain's CDR3 is CASSQTSAGPYEQYF. CDR3 in DNA: TGCGCCAGCAGCCAAACTAGCGCGGGGCCATACGAGCAGTACTTC.

The genes are TRBV7-3 and TRBJ2-3; 8 bases are shared with TRBD2. CDR1 is SGHTA, CDR2 FQGTGA, per germline. V lost 2 bases, J lost 9 bases, and 4 bases stayed unmatched. CDR3 size: 13 residues. Here the CDR3 DNA reads TGTGCCAGCAGCTTACAGGCGGGGGGAACGCAGTATTTT. It is translated as CASSLQAGGTQYF.

This sequence joins TRBV27 and TRBJ1-2, with D perhaps matching TRBD1 (6 bases). The CDR3 covers 15 residues. The V end lost 0 bases, the J end lost 3 bases, and 11 bases lay between the germline ends. Germline CDR1 reads MNHEY; CDR2 reads SMNVEV (reference sequence). DNA for the CDR3: TGTGCCAGCAGTTTATCCAGCGGGACACACTATGGCTACACCTTC. It yields the protein CASSLSSGTHYGYTF.

The chain is built from TRBV16 and TRBJ1-4, with 9 bases identical to TRBD1. Germline V gene lookup returns CDR1 KGHSY and CDR2 FQNENV. CDR3 length equals 15 residues. V trimming: 0 bases; J trimming: 6 bases; junction bases outside the gene matches: 2. The chain's CDR3 is CASSQSGQGYEKLFF. CDR3 in DNA: TGTGCCAGCAGCCAATCGGGACAGGGTTATGAAAAACTGTTTTTT.

The chain is built from TRBV28 and TRBJ1-1, with D possibly matching TRBD1 (6 bases). Trimming shortened V by 11 bases and J by 1 base, and 8 bases separated the two germline ends. The germline CDR1 and CDR2 sequences are MDHEN and SYDVKM. The CDR3 has 11 residues. The DNA for the CDR3 is TGTGCCTCGGGACAGAACACTGAAGCTTTCTTT. It is translated as CASGQNTEAFF.

Written as DNA, the CDR3 is TGCGCCAGCAGCCAAAACAGGGGGCGTGGCGGAAATGAAAAACTGTTTTTT. The encoded protein is CASSQNRGRGGNEKLFF. V gene TRBV4-3 combines with J gene TRBJ1-4; 9 bases line up with TRBD1. The V gene's germline CDR1 is LGHNA and CDR2 YSLEER. There are 17 residues in the CDR3. The V gene end was trimmed by 2 bases and the J gene end by 5 bases; junction bases not matched to a gene: 9.

V and J are TRBV5-1 and TRBJ2-2, with 9 bases matching TRBD1. From germline, CDR1 is SGHRS and CDR2 YFSETQ. With V trimmed by 1 base and J by 6 bases, 4 bases remained unmatched. This CDR3 region has 15 residues. This chain's CDR3 is CASSLRTGDAGELFF. The CDR3 DNA follows: TGCGCCAGCAGCTTGAGGACAGGGGACGCCGGGGAGCTGTTTTTT.

The chain couples TRBV18 to TRBJ1-6, with D perhaps matching TRBD1 (6 bases). The length of the CDR3 is 17 residues. Germline V CDR1 and CDR2: KGHSH, LQKENI. Trimming removed 2 bases at V and 0 bases at J, with 11 bases between. As DNA, the CDR3 is TGTGCCAGCTCACCAGGGACACCCCGCTCCTATAATTCACCCCTCCACTTT. Translation: CASSPGTPRSYNSPLHF.

The chain is built from TRBV6-2 or TRBV6-3 and TRBJ1-4; the D is unclear. V was pared by 0 bases and J by 10 bases, with 12 bases between. The length of the CDR3 is 14 residues. Germline assignment: CDR1 MNHEY and CDR2 SVGEGT. CDR3 amino acids: CASSYSTQVAKLFF. CDR3 in DNA: TGTGCCAGCAGTTACTCAACCCAGGTCGCAAAACTGTTTTTT.

The chain couples TRBV7-9 to TRBJ1-5; D is unresolved. The V end lost 2 bases, the J end lost 0 bases, and 5 bases lay between the germline ends. Germline CDR1 and CDR2: SEHNR and FQNEAQ (reference sequence). The CDR3 has 14 amino acids. DNA for the CDR3: TGTGCCAGCAGCTTAACAAGTAGCAATCAGCCCCAGCATTTT. This codes for CASSLTSSNQPQHF.

The chain has TRBV4-3 and TRBJ2-7; a possible D gene is TRBD2 (6 bases). This CDR3 is 13 amino acids long. Germline CDR1 is LGHNA and CDR2 is YSLEER. V lost 0 bases and J lost 7, with 10 bases in between. For the CDR3, the DNA is TGCGCCAGCAGCCAAGATCCGGGGAGGGAGCAGTACTTC. Its protein product is CASSQDPGREQYF.

This chain joins TRBV7-2 and TRBJ1-1; 7 bases agree with TRBD1. CDR1 is SGHTA and CDR2 is FQGNSA in the germline V gene. J lost 5 bases, V lost 7 bases, and 7 bases had no gene match. The CDR3 totals 13 residues. CDR3 in DNA: TGTGCCAGCACCTATCGACAGGGTACTGAAGCTTTCTTT. It is translated as CASTYRQGTEAFF.

Details on this clone: Its ends do not fully match the called genes, so a read error is possible. The chain couples TRBV7-7 to TRBJ1-1; D is uncertain. Germline V gives CDR1 SSHAT, CDR2 FNYEAQ (reference sequence). This CDR3 contains 14 residues. In DNA, the CDR3 is TGTGCTAGCAGCCCTCAATCCCTGAGCACTGAAGCTTTCTTT. Translation: CASSPQSLSTEAFF.

This chain connects TRBV7-6 to TRBJ2-7, with TRBD1 matching 9 bases. The J segment lost 4 bases and the V segment lost 4 bases, leaving 2 bases of the junction unmatched. Germline-derived CDR1 and CDR2 are SGHVS and FNYEAQ. The CDR3 is 13 amino acids. In DNA, the CDR3 is TGTGCCAGCAGCTCCGGGACAGGGTACGAGCAGTACTTC. Protein sequence: CASSSGTGYEQYF.

This sequence joins TRBV28 and TRBJ1-2; 7 bases fit TRBD1. This CDR3 is 14 amino acids long. From germline, CDR1 is MDHEN and CDR2 SYDVKM. V was pared by 5 bases and J by 2 bases, with 5 bases of the junction left unmatched. The CDR3 nucleotides read TGTGCCAGCAGTGGGACAGCCTTAAACTATGGCTACACCTTC. Its protein product is CASSGTALNYGYTF.

The genes are TRBV9 and TRBJ1-6; no clear D gene. Between the trimmed V and J ends, which lost 2 bases and 5 bases, there was a span of 8 bases. The CDR3 totals 14 residues. Germline assignment: CDR1 SGDLS and CDR2 YYNGEE. The CDR3 sequence is CASSVRLDNSPLHF. The CDR3 nucleotides read TGTGCCAGCAGCGTCCGACTAGATAATTCACCCCTCCACTTT.